These 27 T cell receptor beta chains share one sample of origin, sequenced in a study of blood T cell repertoires in COVID-19. TCRdb's table, derived via immunoSEQ multiplex PCR, lists solely in-frame clones and lacks some. The data contain 200,000 to 250,000 clones, 75% to 90% of them singletons. Sequencing was performed on peripheral blood. All receptors come from a man aged 60 to 75 who had recovered from COVID-19.

The V and J genes are TRBV4-3 and TRBJ2-1, with 15 bases matching TRBD2. The trim removed 2 bases at V and 6 bases at J, leaving 8 bases unmatched. Germline V CDR1 and CDR2: LGHNA, YSLEER. The CDR3 is 18 residues long. The CDR3 spells CASSQRGTSGRPRNEQFF. The CDR3 bases are TGCGCCAGCAGCCAACGGGGGACTAGCGGGAGGCCACGCAATGAGCAGTTCTTC.

J is TRBJ2-1 and V is TRBV5-4, with 11 bases fitting TRBD1. This CDR3 has 16 amino acids. Per the germline V gene, CDR1 is SGHNT and CDR2 is YYREEE (reference sequence). The ends lost 6 bases at V and 9 bases at J; junction bases unmatched: 14. The CDR3 sequence is CASTSPGQGDVGEQFF. The CDR3 coding sequence is TGTGCCAGCACCTCGCCGGGACAGGGGGACGTGGGTGAGCAGTTCTTC.

V is TRBV11-2 and J is TRBJ1-3, with no clear D. The V gene lost 5 bases and the J gene lost 0 bases, with 8 bases spanning the gap. In germline, CDR1 is SGHAT, CDR2 FQNNGV. The CDR3 spans 14 residues. The CDR3 loop reads CASSPGSSGNTIYF. Written as DNA, the CDR3 is TGTGCCAGCAGCCCCGGGAGCTCTGGAAACACCATATATTTT.

This sequence joins TRBV5-1 and TRBJ2-5, with D unclear. V was pared by 0 bases and J by 3 bases, with 3 bases between. Germline V lookup: CDR1 SGHRS, CDR2 YFSETQ. This CDR3 region has 12 residues. The CDR3 reads CASSLVEETQYF. DNA of the CDR3: TGCGCCAGCAGCTTGGTAGAAGAGACCCAGTACTTC.

This clone was seen only a few times. The chain is built from TRBV4-2 and TRBJ2-5; 10 positions agree with TRBD1. Germline lookup yields CDR1 LGHNA and CDR2 YNFKEQ. J was trimmed by 0 bases and V by 1 base; bases with no gene match: 5. The CDR3 extends over 17 amino acids. The CDR3 bases are TGTGCCAGCAGCCAAGTGACAGGGGGCTGGTACCAAGAGACCCAGTACTTC. Its translation is CASSQVTGGWYQETQYF.

This clone was seen only once. This sequence joins TRBV5-1 and TRBJ2-7, with D perhaps matching TRBD1 (10 bases). From germline, CDR1 is SGHRS and CDR2 YFSETQ. V lost 3 bases and J lost 5, with 15 bases in between. The CDR3 is 14 residues long. The CDR3 DNA is TGCGCCAGCAGCTCTAGCGGGACAGGGGACGAGCAGTACTTC. Translating gives CASSSSGTGDEQYF. The full variable domain, its missing parts supplied by reference TRBV5-1 and TRBJ2-7, is KAGVTQTPRYLIKTRGQQVTLSCSPISGHRSVSWYQQTPGQGLQFLFEYFSETQRNKGNFPGRFSGRQFSNSRSEMNVSTLELGDSALYLCASSSSGTGDEQYFGPGTRLTVT.

The chain is built from TRBV3-1 (or the pseudogene TRBV3-2) and TRBJ2-4; a weak D match, TRBD2 (6 bases). V was trimmed by 1 base and J by 0 bases, leaving 10 bases between them. The V gene's germline CDR1 is LGHDT and CDR2 YNNKEL (reference sequence). The CDR3 has 16 residues. The CDR3 spells CASSQVGGIAKNIQYF. The CDR3 DNA reads as TGTGCCAGCAGCCAAGTCGGCGGGATAGCCAAAAACATTCAGTACTTC.

This clone was seen ten or more times. This chain links TRBV28 with TRBJ1-5, with 7 bases that match TRBD1. Losses at the gene ends were 5 bases for V and 2 bases for J; bases not matched to a gene: 12. Germline loops: CDR1 MDHEN, CDR2 SYDVKM. The CDR3 runs to 17 residues. The CDR3 sequence: CASSPRTSTGGNQPQHF. The CDR3 DNA follows: TGTGCCAGCAGTCCCCGTACGAGTACAGGGGGCAATCAGCCCCAGCATTTT.

This rearrangement joins TRBV19 to TRBJ1-3, with TRBD1 identical over 7 bases. J was trimmed by 0 bases and V by 5 bases; bases with no gene match: 13. Germline V gives CDR1 LNHDA, CDR2 SQIVND (reference sequence). The CDR3 sequence is 18 residues long. CDR3: CASSAPRQGAFSGNTIYF. The CDR3 DNA is TGTGCCAGTAGTGCACCCAGACAGGGTGCCTTCTCTGGAAACACCATATATTTT. The whole variable domain, remainder taken from reference TRBV19 and TRBJ1-3, is DGGITQSPKYLFRKEGQNVTLSCEQNLNHDAMYWYRQDPGQGLRLIYYSQIVNDFQKGDIAEGYSVSREKKESFPLTVTSAQKNPTAFYLCASSAPRQGAFSGNTIYFGEGSWLTVV.

This chain links TRBV21-1 with TRBJ2-1; the DNA was not compared with TRBD2, the D call given in the table. TRBV21-1 represents a pseudogene. The CDR3 runs 16 residues. This chain's CDR3 is CASSAGTSGSYNEQFF. As DNA, the CDR3 is TGTGCCAGCAGCGCCGGGACTAGCGGGAGTTACAATGAGCAGTTCTTC.

This chain joins TRBV3-1 (or the pseudogene TRBV3-2) and TRBJ1-2; 7 bases are a match to TRBD1. The ends lost 3 bases at V and 4 bases at J; junction bases unmatched: 8. Germline CDR1 is LGHDT and CDR2 is YNNKEL (reference sequence). CDR3 length: 15 amino acids. This chain's CDR3 is CASSQEDRLAYGYTF. The CDR3 nucleotides read TGTGCCAGCAGCCAGGAGGACAGGCTCGCCTATGGCTACACCTTC.

This clone was found a few times. The chain joins TRBV28 to TRBJ1-2; TRBD1 aligns across 8 bases. Germline assignment: CDR1 MDHEN and CDR2 SYDVKM. There are 16 residues in the CDR3. Trimming took 6 bases from V and 1 from J; bases not matched to a gene: 10. The CDR3 coding sequence is TGTGCCAGCAGAGCTACACAGGGGGGGCTTAACTATGGCTACACCTTC. Translating gives CASRATQGGLNYGYTF.

In its sample, this clone was seen once. The chain uses TRBV7-2 and TRBJ2-3; D gene ambiguous. Germline values: CDR1 SGHTA, CDR2 FQGNSA. The CDR3 spans 13 residues. Trimming left V 3 bases short and J 1 base short, with 5 bases between. CDR3 amino acids: CASSFQGTDTQYF. The CDR3 DNA reads as TGTGCCAGCAGCTTTCAGGGCACAGATACGCAGTATTTT.

This clone was observed a handful of times. The V call is TRBV6-6, the J call TRBJ1-1, with 7 nucleotides matching TRBD1. Trimming at V came to 5 bases and at J to 1 base, leaving 1 base not matched to a gene. There are 13 residues in the CDR3. From germline, CDR1 is MNHNY and CDR2 SVGAGI (reference sequence). The chain's CDR3 is CASSNRGNTEAFF. The CDR3, as DNA: TGTGCCAGCAGTAACAGGGGGAACACTGAAGCTTTCTTT.

This clone occurred once. The chain recombines TRBV6-5 with TRBJ1-5; 7 bases align to TRBD1. V was clipped by 6 bases and J by 4 bases; unmatched bases: 3. Germline CDR1 is MNHEY and CDR2 is SVGAGI. The CDR3 is made up of 13 amino acids. CDR3 sequence reads: CASSETGNQPQHF. CDR3 nucleotide sequence: TGTGCCAGCAGCGAGACAGGGAATCAGCCCCAGCATTTT.

The chain links TRBV4-2 to TRBJ2-1; possible D gene TRBD2, 6 bases. CDR3 length: 13 residues. The V gene lost 9 bases and the J gene lost 5 bases, with 14 bases spanning the gap. CDR1 is LGHNA, CDR2 YNFKEQ, per germline. CDR3 protein: CASGTLGNNEQFF. The DNA of the CDR3 is TGTGCCAGTGGGACTCTAGGGAACAATGAGCAGTTCTTC.

In this sample, this clone turned up once. The chain combines TRBV28 with TRBJ1-2, with a possible D match to TRBD1 (6 bases). The length of the CDR3 is 17 residues. Deletions cut 2 bases from V and 8 bases from J, with 24 bases between. The germline gives CDR1 MDHEN, CDR2 SYDVKM. In nucleotides, the CDR3 is TGTGCCAGCAGTTTAATTGTACAGGGTGGCTCCCCGGGAGGCTACACCTTC. Translating it yields CASSLIVQGGSPGGYTF.

The chain has TRBV5-5 and TRBJ2-1, with D perhaps TRBD2 (7 bases). The CDR3 is 14 amino acids. CDR1 is SGHKS, CDR2 YYEKEE, per germline (reference sequence). V was trimmed by 2 bases and J by 4 bases, leaving 10 bases between them. The CDR3: CASSLGGVYNEQFF. The CDR3 region has the DNA TGTGCCAGCAGCTTAGGGGGGGTGTACAATGAGCAGTTCTTC. The variable domain in full, with the rest retrieved from reference TRBV5-5 and TRBJ2-1, is DAGVTQSPTHLIKTRGQQVTLRCSPISGHKSVSWYQQVLGQGPQFIFQYYEKEERGRGNFPDRFSARQFPNYSSELNVNALLLGDSALYLCASSLGGVYNEQFFGPGTRLTVL.

The rearrangement links TRBV9 to TRBJ2-5; D possibly corresponds to TRBD1 (5 bases). Trimming left V 0 bases short and J 4 bases short, with 13 bases between. The V gene's germline CDR1 is SGDLS and CDR2 YYNGEE. The CDR3 extends over 15 amino acids. CDR3 amino acids: CASSVGAGQGETQYF. The CDR3 DNA follows: TGTGCCAGCAGCGTAGGGGCAGGGCAGGGAGAGACCCAGTACTTC. Full variable domain (remainder filled in from reference TRBV9 and TRBJ2-5): DSGVTQTPKHLITATGQRVTLRCSPRSGDLSVYWYQQSLDQGLQFLIQYYNGEERAKGNILERFSAQQFPDLHSELNLSSLELGDSALYFCASSVGAGQGETQYFGPGTRLLVL.

The chain has TRBV7-2 and TRBJ2-7; 7 nucleotides line up with TRBD2. Germline-derived CDR1 and CDR2 are SGHTA and FQGNSA. The J segment lost 5 bases and the V segment lost 5 bases, leaving 12 bases of the junction unmatched. The CDR3 totals 15 residues. The CDR3: CASSPSGARGDEQYF. DNA of the CDR3: TGTGCCAGCAGCCCCAGCGGGGCAAGAGGAGACGAGCAGTACTTC. The whole variable domain, remainder taken from reference TRBV7-2 and TRBJ2-7, is GAGVSQSPSNKVTEKGKDVELRCDPISGHTALYWYRQSLGQGLEFLIYFQGNSAPDKSGLPSDRFSAERTGGSVSTLTIQRTQQEDSAVYLCASSPSGARGDEQYFGPGTRLTVT.

This chain connects TRBV10-3 to TRBJ1-2; maybe TRBD1 (6 bases). Trimming stripped 3 bases from V and 7 bases from J, with 24 bases between. CDR1 and CDR2 from the germline V gene are ENHRY and SYGVKD. The CDR3 is made up of 17 amino acids. The CDR3 region has the DNA TGTGCCATCAGTGATCGCGGACAGTTAGATTCTGTAACTGGCTACACCTTC. This sequence encodes CAISDRGQLDSVTGYTF.

CDR3 residues: CASSIKPGPQDNEQFF. DNA for the CDR3: TGTGCCAGCAGTATAAAACCGGGTCCCCAAGACAATGAGCAGTTCTTC. V gene TRBV5-4 combines with J gene TRBJ2-1, with D uncertain. V lost 5 bases to trimming and J lost 5 bases, with 20 bases between them. Germline-derived CDR1 and CDR2 are SGHNT and YYREEE (reference sequence). This CDR3 is 16 amino acids long.

The rearrangement uses TRBV29-1 and TRBJ2-7; TRBD2 agrees at 11 bases. V lost 7 bases and J lost 2; bases outside the gene matches: 10. CDR1 is SQVTM, CDR2 ANQGSEA, per germline. This CDR3 region has 15 residues. The CDR3 DNA sequence: TGCAGCGCCACCGGGACTAGCGGCCGGACCTACGAGCAGTACTTC. Its protein is CSATGTSGRTYEQYF.

The chain carries TRBV7-3 and TRBJ1-2; D perhaps matches TRBD1 (5 bases). CDR1 and CDR2 (germline): SGHTA, FQGTGA. Trimming removed 5 bases at V and 8 bases at J, with 15 bases between. The CDR3 totals 13 residues. As DNA, the CDR3 is TGTGCCAGCAGCCCAGGGACTTTACGAGGCTACACCTTC. It translates to CASSPGTLRGYTF.

The V and J genes are TRBV5-6 and TRBJ2-7; the match to TRBD1 covers 7 bases. Germline CDR1 is SGHDT and CDR2 is YYEEEE. V was pared by 4 bases and J by 5 bases, with 6 bases of the junction left unmatched. The CDR3 spans 13 residues. The DNA for the CDR3 is TGTGCCAGCAGCCGCGACAGGGCCCACGAGCAGTACTTC. Protein product: CASSRDRAHEQYF.

This clone was observed a few times. This rearrangement joins TRBV7-8 to TRBJ2-7; 8 nucleotides agree with TRBD2. Germline loops: CDR1 SGHVS, CDR2 FQNEAQ. The CDR3 has 14 amino acids. J lost 3 bases, V lost 5 bases, and 6 bases had no gene match. The CDR3 loop reads CASSAGTRIYEQYF. The CDR3 region has the DNA TGTGCCAGCAGCGCCGGGACTAGGATCTACGAGCAGTACTTC.

This chain connects TRBV10-3 to TRBJ1-2, with TRBD1 as a possible D gene (6 bases). The CDR3 sequence is 13 residues long. The germline V gene has CDR1 ENHRY and CDR2 SYGVKD. Trimming took off 0 bases at V and 6 bases at J, with 8 bases between the two ends. CDR3 sequence: CAISESQGNGYTF. The CDR3 DNA follows: TGTGCCATCAGTGAGTCCCAGGGGAATGGCTACACCTTC.